Listed here are 2 T cell receptor beta chains from one sample, sequenced in a study of cytomegalovirus exposure and HLA in healthy donors. Researchers ran the PCR with 60 Vbeta and 13 Jbeta primers. TCRdb's copy holds only in-frame clones and misses some; the assay was immunoSEQ multiplex PCR. The sample carries approximately 79,000 clones, around 68% recorded once. Sequencing was performed on PBMCs. The receptors here all came from a man aged 35 to 55 in good health and CMV-seropositive.

This clone was detected a few times. The chain links TRBV2 to TRBJ2-1; the match to TRBD2 covers 13 bases. Germline V gives CDR1 SNHLY, CDR2 FYNNEI. The CDR3 spans 15 residues. After removal of 8 bases from V and 7 bases from J, the junction contained 8 bases not matched to a gene. CDR3 residues: CASAESTSGRNEQFF. Here the CDR3 DNA reads TGTGCCAGCGCCGAGTCGACTAGCGGGAGGAATGAGCAGTTCTTC. The full variable domain, in which reference TRBV2 and TRBJ2-1 provide the parts outside the CDR3, is EPEVTQTPSHQVTQMGQEVILRCVPISNHLYFYWYRQILGQKVEFLVSFYNNEISEKSEIFDDQFSVERPDGSNFTLKIRSTKLEDSAMYFCASAESTSGRNEQFFGPGTRLTVL.

V is TRBV5-1 and J is TRBJ2-3, with 7 bases aligning to TRBD2. The CDR3 runs to 14 residues. V was clipped by 10 bases and J by 0 bases; unmatched bases: 8. CDR1 and CDR2 from the germline V gene are SGHRS and YFSETQ. The CDR3 sequence: CASHPGLSTDTQYF. Written as DNA, the CDR3 is TGCGCCTCTCACCCGGGACTAAGCACAGATACGCAGTATTTT.